Below, one T cell receptor beta chain is given with its context. Per the germline V gene, CDR1 is LNHDA and CDR2 is SQIVND (reference sequence). CDR3 length: 17 residues. V gave up 5 bases and J gave up 6 bases, with 25 bases separating them. These data belong to a study of shared T cell receptors in the human thymus. Measured with immunoSEQ multiplex PCR; TCRdb has only the in-frame clones, and not every one. The repertoire has under 850,000 clones, 70% to 90% of them found once; the top ten carry 0.008% to 0.011%. The same sample was also used in a study of human thymus T cells. From that second work: The people who donated were healthy Finnish babies having corrective surgery for congenital heart defects. Thymus tissue was removed during corrective cardiac surgery. Across thymic and blood repertoires, the usage of V and J genes appeared to be biased. A high degree of thymic repertoire overlap among unrelated individuals was reported in related research.

The origin of this receptor is a boy younger than two with a congenital heart defect. The rearrangement joins TRBV19 to TRBJ1-2, with a weak D call TRBD1 (6 bases). Sequenced input: thymocytes. The CDR3 DNA reads TGTGCCAGTAGTGTGGCAATGTCTCGCGGGGGCGGAGATGGCTACACCTTC. The encoded protein is CASSVAMSRGGGDGYTF.